These 18 T cell receptor beta chains came from one sample sequenced in a study of CD8 T cells in Susac syndrome. The RNA input was roughly 0.45 to 1 ug, and it was reverse transcribed with random hexamers. Each CDR3 protein gets one entry after TCRdb re-called the immunoSEQ multiplex PCR reads with MiXCR. The sample contains some 150,000 distinct CDR3 sequences, 85% to 95% of which appear only once. What was sequenced was CD8+ T cells from PBMCs. The source of these receptors is a human donor in good health.

The chain employs TRBV7-2 and TRBJ2-5; no clear D. The germline gives CDR1 SGHTA, CDR2 FQGNSA. Trimming shortened V by 6 bases and J by 3 bases, and 11 bases separated the two germline ends. This CDR3 is built from 13 residues. CDR3 sequence (DNA): TGTGCCAGCAGTCTCGTCTCGGAAGAGACCCAGTACTTC. It specifies CASSLVSEETQYF.

This chain joins TRBV20-1 and TRBJ2-7, with 10 bases fitting TRBD2. The CDR3 runs 18 residues. Germline V gene data show CDR1 as DFQATT and CDR2 as SNEGSKA (reference sequence). V lost 6 bases to trimming and J lost 0 bases; unmatched junction nucleotides: 17. CDR3 coding DNA: TGCAGTGCCAAAGAATTTGGACTAGCGGTTTATAACTCCTACGAGCAGTACTTC. This translates into CSAKEFGLAVYNSYEQYF.

Only one count was recorded for this clonotype. J is TRBJ1-5 and V is TRBV15; D may be TRBD1 (6 bases). Germline CDR1 and CDR2: LNHNV and YYDKDF (reference sequence). The CDR3 contains 16 residues. V dropped 1 base and J dropped 5 bases, with 15 bases sitting between them. The CDR3 region has the DNA TGTGCCACCAGCAGAGGGCCGGGACAAATGCATCAGCCCCAGCATTTT. Translating gives CATSRGPGQMHQPQHF.

The chain links TRBV19 to TRBJ2-3; 7 bases are shared with TRBD2. V shed 5 bases, J shed 4 bases, and the junction held 3 bases outside the gene matches. Germline CDR1 and CDR2: LNHDA and SQIVND (reference sequence). This CDR3 spans 13 amino acids. The CDR3 bases are TGTGCCAGTAGTGCGGGAGTAGCAGATACGCAGTATTTT. This encodes CASSAGVADTQYF.

The chain uses TRBV30 and TRBJ2-1; TRBD2 matches 10 bases. This CDR3 is built from 15 residues. The J segment lost 7 bases and the V segment lost 0 bases, leaving 6 bases of the junction unmatched. Germline assignment: CDR1 GTSNPN and CDR2 SVGIG (reference sequence). The CDR3 spells CAWSVLAGGANEQFF. CDR3 DNA: TGTGCCTGGAGTGTTTTAGCGGGAGGTGCAAATGAGCAGTTCTTC.

The rearrangement joins TRBV13 to TRBJ2-7; D may be TRBD1 (6 bases). The CDR3 totals 14 residues. Germline CDR1 PRHDT, CDR2 FYEKMQ (reference sequence). V was shortened by 5 bases and J by 3 bases, with 14 bases between the two germline ends. The CDR3 DNA reads as TGTGCCAGCAGCACACAGGACAGTATCTACGAGCAGTACTTC. This sequence encodes CASSTQDSIYEQYF. Complete variable domain (other parts from reference TRBV13 and TRBJ2-7): AAGVIQSPRHLIKEKRETATLKCYPIPRHDTVYWYQQGPGQDPQFLISFYEKMQSDKGSIPDRFSAQQFSDYHSELNMSSLELGDSALYFCASSTQDSIYEQYFGPGTRLTVT.

The chain carries TRBV29-1 and TRBJ2-5; TRBD1 matches 8 bases. V shed 2 bases, J shed 5 bases, and the junction held 7 bases outside the gene matches. Germline V gene lookup returns CDR1 SQVTM and CDR2 ANQGSEA. The CDR3 is 14 amino acids. The CDR3: CSVEQGADRETQYF. The CDR3 region has the DNA TGCAGCGTTGAACAGGGGGCAGACAGGGAGACCCAGTACTTC.

The V gene is TRBV29-1, the J gene TRBJ2-1; the match to TRBD2 covers 13 bases. V trimming: 6 bases; J trimming: 7 bases; junction bases outside the gene matches: 6. The germline V gene encodes CDR1 SQVTM and CDR2 ANQGSEA. There are 14 residues in the CDR3. CDR3 DNA sequence: TGCAGCGTCCGGACTAGCGGGAGCGATAATGAGCAGTTCTTC. Translating it yields CSVRTSGSDNEQFF.

Turning to this clonotype: One end of the junction does not line up with germline, which may come from a read error. The V gene is TRBV29-1, the J gene TRBJ2-3, with 10 bases identical to TRBD2. The CDR3 contains 14 residues. Looked up from germline, CDR1 is SQVTM and CDR2 is ANQGSEA. The CDR3 DNA reads as TGCAGCGTTGGGGCTAGCGGGAGCATAGATACGCAGTATTTT. Translated, it gives CSVGASGSIDTQYF.

The chain links TRBV9 to TRBJ2-1; 10 nucleotides match TRBD2. The V segment lost 3 bases and the J segment 4 bases; nucleotides outside the gene matches: 13. CDR3 length: 18 residues. Germline lookup yields CDR1 SGDLS and CDR2 YYNGEE. The CDR3 DNA reads as TGTGCCAGCAGCGCAGCTAGCGGGAGTCGCCTGGGGTACAATGAGCAGTTCTTC. Translating it yields CASSAASGSRLGYNEQFF.

This chain uses TRBV6-2 or TRBV6-3 with TRBJ2-1; D gene uncertain. From germline, CDR1 is MNHEY and CDR2 SVGEGT. Trimming pared 4 bases from V and 0 bases from J, leaving 13 bases between. CDR3 size: 16 residues. This CDR3 reads CASSSHLLSSYNEQFF. In DNA form, the CDR3 reads TGTGCCAGCAGTTCCCATCTCTTGAGCTCCTACAATGAGCAGTTCTTC.

This chain joins TRBV28 and TRBJ2-3; D gene unclear. Germline V lookup: CDR1 MDHEN, CDR2 SYDVKM. The length of the CDR3 is 14 residues. V was trimmed by 5 bases and J by 3 bases, leaving 12 bases between them. CDR3 in DNA: TGTGCCAGCAGTGAGACCATGTTAACAGATACGCAGTATTTT. This translates into CASSETMLTDTQYF.

The chain joins TRBV3-1 to TRBJ2-7, with D maybe TRBD2 (6 bases). This CDR3 is built from 14 residues. CDR1 is LGHDT, CDR2 YNNKEL, per germline (reference sequence). The V end was cut by 5 bases, the J end by 6 bases, with 17 bases between. Here the CDR3 DNA reads TGTGCCAGCAGCTCCGGGACTGGGGCGGCCGAGCAGTACTTC. Translating it yields CASSSGTGAAEQYF.

The CDR3 is CASSVEEVLPRDYGYTF. In nucleotides, the CDR3 is TGTGCCAGCAGCGTAGAAGAGGTCCTCCCTCGGGACTATGGCTACACCTTC. The V call is TRBV9, the J call TRBJ1-2; D unclear. V shed 0 bases and J shed 3 bases, with 18 bases lying between them. This CDR3 has 17 amino acids. Germline CDR1 is SGDLS and CDR2 is YYNGEE.

The CDR3 spells CSAVVGPSNTGELFF. DNA of the CDR3: TGCAGTGCCGTCGTAGGCCCCTCGAACACCGGGGAGCTGTTTTTT. This chain connects TRBV20-1 to TRBJ2-2; D is unclear. The CDR3 is 15 residues long. Trimming removed 6 bases at V and 0 bases at J, with 14 bases between. Per germline, CDR1 DFQATT and CDR2 SNEGSKA (reference sequence).

This CDR3 is CASSLNPLRTNSYNEQFF. As DNA, the CDR3 is TGTGCCAGCAGCTTAAACCCATTACGGACCAATTCTTACAATGAGCAGTTCTTC. The V gene is TRBV7-3, the J gene TRBJ2-1; D gene ambiguous. The CDR3 totals 18 residues. Germline V gene lookup returns CDR1 SGHTA and CDR2 FQGTGA. The ends were cut back, 1 base at V and 4 bases at J, with 20 bases in the middle.

The CDR3, as DNA: TGTGCCAGCAGCTTAGTTTGGCCCAGAGGCGAGCAGTACTTC. This codes for CASSLVWPRGEQYF. The chain uses TRBV11-1 and TRBJ2-7; D remains ambiguous. The CDR3 covers 14 residues. Germline V lookup: CDR1 SGHAT, CDR2 FQDESV (reference sequence). The V end lost 1 base, the J end lost 6 bases, and 13 bases lay between the germline ends. The whole variable domain, filled in from reference TRBV11-1 and TRBJ2-7, reads EAEVAQSPRYKITEKSQAVAFWCDPISGHATLYWYRQILGQGPELLVQFQDESVVDDSQLPKDRFSAERLKGVDSTLKIQPAELGDSAMYLCASSLVWPRGEQYFGPGTRLTVT.

The chain uses TRBV4-2 and TRBJ2-1; no clear D gene. Per germline, CDR1 LGHNA and CDR2 YNFKEQ. Trimming took 5 bases from V and 0 from J, leaving 8 bases between them. CDR3 length: 14 amino acids. CDR3 sequence: CASSTESSYNEQFF. Written as DNA, the CDR3 is TGTGCCAGCAGCACAGAGAGCTCCTACAATGAGCAGTTCTTC.